These T cell receptor beta chains were read from a single sample in a study of cytomegalovirus exposure and HLA in healthy donors. Measured with immunoSEQ multiplex PCR; TCRdb has only the in-frame clones, and not every one. The table has about 190,000 clones, roughly 77% seen once. The specimen sequenced was PBMCs. The receptors derive from a man aged 30 to 45 in good health and CMV-seropositive. The CDR3 runs from the conserved cysteine through the conserved F or W. The D gene is left open where the match is weak. Rows may omit the clone size; those that give it use once, few, many or a size class.

size | D | J | V | CDR3 | DNA
- | - | TRBJ1-2 | TRBV4-1 | CASSSRGGYYGYTF | TGTGCCAGCAGCTCAAGGGGGGGGTACTATGGCTACACCTTC
- | TRBD2 | TRBJ2-1 | TRBV6-5 | CASSPSTSGVLGQFF | TGTGCCAGCAGCCCTTCGACTAGCGGTGTACTTGGGCAGTTCTTC
- | TRBD2 | TRBJ2-1 | TRBV6-5 | CASSYQAGLYNEQFF | TGTGCCAGCAGTTACCAAGCGGGGCTGTACAATGAGCAGTTCTTC
- | TRBD2 | TRBJ2-1 | TRBV11-1 | CASSGLAGTYNEQFF | TGTGCCAGCAGCGGACTAGCGGGGACCTACAATGAGCAGTTCTTC
- | TRBD2 | TRBJ2-1 | TRBV5-1 | CATSGGASYNEQFF | TGCGCCACGAGCGGGGGGGCATCCTACAATGAGCAGTTCTTC
- | - | TRBJ2-7 | TRBV27 | CASSLTTGSVEQYF | TGTGCCAGCAGTCTTACTACGGGGTCGGTCGAGCAGTACTTC
- | - | TRBJ2-4 | TRBV19 | CASSIQGRENIQYF | TGTGCCAGTAGTATACAGGGAAGGGAAAACATTCAGTACTTC
- | TRBD2 | TRBJ2-7 | TRBV4-2 | CASSQSGSRDYEQYF | TGTGCCAGCAGCCAGAGCGGGAGTCGGGATTACGAGCAGTACTTC
- | TRBD1 | TRBJ2-7 | TRBV5-1 | CASSLVQGAYEQYF | TGCGCCAGCAGCTTGGTGCAGGGGGCCTACGAGCAGTACTTC
- | TRBD2 | TRBJ2-1 | TRBV28 | CASSLGRVGEQFF | TGTGCCAGCAGTTTGGGGAGGGTGGGTGAGCAGTTCTTC
- | - | TRBJ1-1 | TRBV4-2 | CASSQDVIVEAFF | TGTGCCAGCAGCCAAGATGTGATAGTTGAAGCTTTCTTT
- | - | TRBJ1-2 | TRBV7-9 | CASSLDSYNYGYTF | TGTGCCAGCAGCTTAGACAGCTACAACTATGGCTACACCTTC
- | - | TRBJ2-5 | TRBV5-8 | CASSPWLAGQETQYF | TGTGCCAGCAGCCCTTGGCTAGCCGGTCAAGAGACCCAGTACTTC
- | - | TRBJ2-7 | TRBV30 | CAWSLGQRTYEQYF | TGTGCCTGGAGTCTCGGACAGAGGACCTACGAGCAGTACTTC
- | TRBD2 | TRBJ2-1 | TRBV28 | CAHTSGSRDEQFF | TGTGCCCACACCAGCGGGAGTAGGGATGAGCAGTTCTTC
few | - | TRBJ2-3 | TRBV7-2 | CASSGHGGTDTQYF | TGTGCCAGCAGCGGGCACGGGGGTACAGATACGCAGTATTTT
- | TRBD2 | TRBJ2-7 | TRBV29-1 | CSVEGTSGRTYEQYF | TGCAGCGTCGAAGGGACTAGCGGGAGGACCTACGAGCAGTACTTC
- | TRBD2 | TRBJ2-7 | TRBV6-6 | CASSQTGTSGQYEQYF | TGTGCCAGCAGTCAAACCGGGACTAGCGGGCAGTACGAGCAGTACTTC
- | - | TRBJ1-2 | TRBV7-3 | CASSPGPGNGYTF | TGTGCCAGCAGCCCAGGGCCAGGGAATGGCTACACCTTC
- | - | TRBJ2-1 | TRBV5-1 | CASSPGGGNEQFF | TGCGCCAGCAGCCCCGGTGGGGGGAATGAGCAGTTCTTC
- | - | TRBJ2-2 | TRBV6-1 | CASSNSNTGELFF | TGTGCCAGCAGTAACAGCAACACCGGGGAGCTGTTTTTT
- | - | TRBJ1-1 | TRBV27 | CASCPHIQNTEAFF | TGTGCCAGCTGCCCACACATCCAGAACACTGAAGCTTTCTTT
- | - | TRBJ1-2 | TRBV6-5 | CASSFSAGQGYTF | TGTGCCAGCAGTTTCTCGGCTGGGCAAGGCTACACCTTC
- | TRBD1 | TRBJ2-2 | TRBV14 | CASSQESGGTGELFF | TGTGCCAGCAGCCAAGAGTCAGGGGGCACCGGGGAGCTGTTTTTT
- | - | TRBJ1-5 | TRBV27 | CASSLSQGNQPQHF | TGTGCCAGCAGTTTATCCCAGGGCAATCAGCCCCAGCATTTT
few | - | TRBJ1-5 | TRBV29-1 | CSVGTDSNQPQHF | TGCAGCGTTGGGACAGATAGCAATCAGCCCCAGCATTTT
- | - | TRBJ1-1 | TRBV2 | CASSRGSLNTEAFF | TGTGCCAGCAGTCGGGGGAGCTTGAACACTGAAGCTTTCTTT
once | TRBD2 | TRBJ2-3 | TRBV5-1 | CASSLTPSGRATDTQYF | TGCGCCAGCAGCTTGACCCCTAGCGGGAGGGCCACAGATACGCAGTATTTT
- | TRBD1 | TRBJ1-5 | TRBV30 | CAWSDRGYQPQHF | TGTGCCTGGAGTGACAGGGGTTATCAGCCCCAGCATTTT
- | TRBD2 | TRBJ2-7 | TRBV4-1 | CASSQVWGLAEGGEQYF | TGCGCCAGCAGCCAAGTTTGGGGACTAGCGGAGGGAGGGGAGCAGTACTTC
- | TRBD1 | TRBJ2-2 | TRBV2 | CASMPGQAYTGELFF | TGTGCCAGCATGCCGGGACAGGCGTACACCGGGGAGCTGTTTTTT